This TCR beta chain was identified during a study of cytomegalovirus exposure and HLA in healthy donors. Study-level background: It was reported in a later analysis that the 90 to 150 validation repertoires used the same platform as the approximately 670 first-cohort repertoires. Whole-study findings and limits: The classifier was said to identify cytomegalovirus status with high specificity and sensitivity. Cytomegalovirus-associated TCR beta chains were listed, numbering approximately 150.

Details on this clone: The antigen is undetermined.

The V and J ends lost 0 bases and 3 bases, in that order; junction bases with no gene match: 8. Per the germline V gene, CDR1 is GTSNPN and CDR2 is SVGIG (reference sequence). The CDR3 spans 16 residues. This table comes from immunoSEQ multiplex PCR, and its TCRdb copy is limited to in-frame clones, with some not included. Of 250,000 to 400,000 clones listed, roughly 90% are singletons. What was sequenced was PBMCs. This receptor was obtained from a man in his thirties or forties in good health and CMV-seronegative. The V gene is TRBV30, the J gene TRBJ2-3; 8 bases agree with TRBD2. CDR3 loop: CAWSVLPGGATDTQYF. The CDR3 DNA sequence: TGTGCCTGGAGTGTACTACCGGGGGGGGCAACAGATACGCAGTATTTT.